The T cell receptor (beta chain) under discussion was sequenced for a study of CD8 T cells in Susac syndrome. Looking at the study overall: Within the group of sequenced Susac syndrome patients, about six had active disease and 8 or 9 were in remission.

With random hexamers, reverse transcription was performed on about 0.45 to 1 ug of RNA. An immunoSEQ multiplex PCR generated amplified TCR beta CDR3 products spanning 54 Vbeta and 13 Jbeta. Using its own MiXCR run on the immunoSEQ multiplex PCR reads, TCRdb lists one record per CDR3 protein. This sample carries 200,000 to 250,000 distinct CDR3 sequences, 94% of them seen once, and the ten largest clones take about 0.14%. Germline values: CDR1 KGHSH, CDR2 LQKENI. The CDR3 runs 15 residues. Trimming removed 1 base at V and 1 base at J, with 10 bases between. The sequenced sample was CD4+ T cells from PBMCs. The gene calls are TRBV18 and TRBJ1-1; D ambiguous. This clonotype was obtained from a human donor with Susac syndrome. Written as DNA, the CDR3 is TGTGCCAGCTCACCACTTAACGGGGAGAACACTGAAGCTTTCTTT. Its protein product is CASSPLNGENTEAFF.